This TCR beta chain is drawn from a study of OX40 agonist ivuxolimab in advanced cancers. Study as a whole: The dose of intravenous ivuxolimab that patients received every 2 weeks ranged from 0.01 to 10 mg/kg. Participants averaged approximately 60 years of age (range roughly 20 to 90) and were roughly 80% male. Study outcomes and limitations: Some patients who did not respond also had low normalized T-cell clonal expansion.

On this clone itself: What it binds is not known.

Produced via immunoSEQ multiplex PCR; TCRdb's table is partial and in-frame only. This sample yields 13,000 to 15,000 clones, of which roughly 89% are seen a single time; 20% to 25% belongs to the top ten. Autoimmune disease history or systemic immunosuppression excluded patients. V lost 0 bases, J lost 3 bases, and 1 base stayed unmatched. This CDR3 contains 15 residues. CDR1 is SGHTA and CDR2 is FQGTGA in the germline V gene. The V gene is TRBV7-3, the J gene TRBJ1-4; 7 nucleotides line up with TRBD1. The source of this sequence is an adult with an advanced solid tumor such as melanoma, head and neck, liver or kidney cancer. The sequenced sample was CD4+ or CD8+ T cells sorted from blood, obtained in a trial of the OX40 agonist ivuxolimab. The CDR3 spells CASSLTGGPNEKLFF. The CDR3 DNA is TGTGCCAGCAGCTTAACAGGGGGCCCTAATGAAAAACTGTTTTTT.